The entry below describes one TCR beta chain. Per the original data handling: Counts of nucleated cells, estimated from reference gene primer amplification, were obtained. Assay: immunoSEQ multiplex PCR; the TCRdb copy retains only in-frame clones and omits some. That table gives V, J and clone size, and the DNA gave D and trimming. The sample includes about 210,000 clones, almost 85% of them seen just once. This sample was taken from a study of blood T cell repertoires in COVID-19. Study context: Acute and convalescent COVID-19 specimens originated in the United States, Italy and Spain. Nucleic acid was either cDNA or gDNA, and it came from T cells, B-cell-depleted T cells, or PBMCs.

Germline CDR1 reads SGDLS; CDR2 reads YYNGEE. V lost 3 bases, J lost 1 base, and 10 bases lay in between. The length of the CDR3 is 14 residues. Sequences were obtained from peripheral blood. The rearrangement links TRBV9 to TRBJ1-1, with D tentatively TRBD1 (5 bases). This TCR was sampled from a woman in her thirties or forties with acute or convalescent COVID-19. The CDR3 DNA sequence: TGTGCCAGCAGCGAGGGGAGGACGAACACTGAAGCTTTCTTT. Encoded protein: CASSEGRTNTEAFF.